A single sample is the source of the 13 T cell receptor beta chains below, sequenced in a study of T cell responses to AZD1222 COVID-19 vaccine. The protocol was immunoSEQ multiplex PCR, while the TCRdb copy is restricted to in-frame clones and leaves out a portion. The sample records about 85,000 clones, 80% to 90% being singletons. The material was peripheral blood, obtained on day 0 of AZD1222 vaccination. The receptors were sampled from an adult in good health.

The V and J genes are TRBV20-1 and TRBJ2-3, with 10 bases fitting TRBD2. J gave up 4 bases and V 3 bases, and 19 bases lay outside the gene matches. The CDR3 spans 19 residues. Per the germline V gene, CDR1 is DFQATT and CDR2 is SNEGSKA (reference sequence). The CDR3 bases are TGCAGTGCTAGTTGGTCGGTAGCGGGAGGTGCCGGTAGCGCAGATACGCAGTATTTT. This codes for CSASWSVAGGAGSADTQYF.

The chain employs TRBV5-1 and TRBJ2-3, with D perhaps TRBD1 or TRBD2 (5 bases each). Between the trimmed V and J ends, which lost 4 bases and 3 bases, there was a span of 9 bases. CDR3 size: 13 residues. Germline CDR1 SGHRS, CDR2 YFSETQ. DNA for the CDR3: TGCGCCAGCAGCCCCGGGACGACAGATACGCAGTATTTT. Encoded protein: CASSPGTTDTQYF. Together with reference TRBV5-1 and TRBJ2-3, the CDR3 gives the full variable domain: KAGVTQTPRYLIKTRGQQVTLSCSPISGHRSVSWYQQTPGQGLQFLFEYFSETQRNKGNFPGRFSGRQFSNSRSEMNVSTLELGDSALYLCASSPGTTDTQYFGPGTRLTVL.

The V and J genes are TRBV27 and TRBJ2-2; 15 bases are a match to TRBD2. J gave up 4 bases and V 2 bases, and 8 bases lay outside the gene matches. The CDR3 totals 19 residues. The germline CDR1 and CDR2 sequences are MNHEY and SMNVEV (reference sequence). The CDR3 protein is CASSLAGTSGRRITGELFF. The CDR3 DNA is TGTGCCAGCAGTTTAGCCGGGACTAGCGGGAGGAGAATCACCGGGGAGCTGTTTTTT.

This chain connects TRBV4-1 to TRBJ2-7; a possible D gene is TRBD2 (6 bases). The CDR3 spans 15 residues. V was cut by 3 bases and J by 7 bases, with 19 bases left in between. Germline CDR1 MGHRA, CDR2 YSYEKL. CDR3 in amino acids: CASSHYRDSSGEQYF. In nucleotides, the CDR3 is TGCGCCAGCAGCCATTACCGGGACTCCTCGGGGGAGCAGTACTTC.

J is TRBJ2-7 and V is TRBV27, with 12 positions matching TRBD2. The CDR3 is 15 amino acids. Per germline, CDR1 MNHEY and CDR2 SMNVEV (reference sequence). V was pared by 6 bases and J by 0 bases, with 3 bases of the junction left unmatched. The CDR3 protein is CASSLAGGVSYEQYF. CDR3 bases: TGTGCCAGCAGCCTAGCGGGGGGGGTCTCCTACGAGCAGTACTTC.

The chain employs TRBV29-1 and TRBJ2-7, with TRBD1 matching 9 bases. The CDR3 consists of 12 residues. CDR1 is SQVTM and CDR2 is ANQGSEA in the germline V gene. V gave up 7 bases and J gave up 1 base; unmatched junction bases: 2. The CDR3 here is CSGGQGSYEQYF. CDR3 nucleotides: TGCAGCGGCGGACAGGGGTCCTACGAGCAGTACTTC.

The J gene is TRBJ2-1, the V gene TRBV19; 11 bases map to TRBD2. Germline V gene lookup returns CDR1 LNHDA and CDR2 SQIVND (reference sequence). The CDR3 covers 16 residues. Trimming cost V 5 bases and J 5 bases; bases outside gene matches: 8. The CDR3 sequence: CASSAITSGSDNEQFF. The CDR3 DNA follows: TGTGCCAGTAGTGCAATAACTAGCGGGAGCGACAATGAGCAGTTCTTC.

Many counts were recorded for this clone. This chain uses TRBV5-1 with TRBJ2-1, with D perhaps TRBD1 (6 bases). The germline V and J ends were trimmed by 4 bases and 7 bases, with 18 bases remaining between them. CDR1 and CDR2 (germline): SGHRS, YFSETQ. The CDR3 is 15 amino acids. The CDR3 sequence: CASSPRDTKRNEQFF. For the CDR3, the DNA is TGCGCCAGCAGCCCCCGGGACACAAAGAGGAATGAGCAGTTCTTC.

The gene calls are TRBV7-8 and TRBJ1-5, with D unresolved. Germline values: CDR1 SGHVS, CDR2 FQNEAQ. This CDR3 has 13 residues. V was pared by 1 base and J by 5 bases, with 6 bases between. The chain's CDR3 is CASSLERDQPQHF. The CDR3 bases are TGTGCCAGCAGCTTAGAACGGGATCAGCCCCAGCATTTT.

This clone was seen once. The chain has TRBV5-1 and TRBJ2-5, with D tentatively TRBD1 (6 bases). Trimming pared 5 bases from V and 1 base from J, leaving 12 bases between. In germline, CDR1 is SGHRS, CDR2 YFSETQ. The CDR3 contains 14 residues. This CDR3 reads CASRTGSLQETQYF. CDR3 coding DNA: TGCGCCAGCAGGACAGGAAGCCTCCAAGAGACCCAGTACTTC.

This chain joins TRBV10-2 and TRBJ1-2; D call uncertain. The CDR3 has 13 amino acids. Trimming pared 5 bases from V and 8 bases from J, leaving 15 bases between. CDR1 and CDR2 from the germline V gene are WSHSY and SAAADI. The CDR3 region is CASSSSGIGGYTF. The DNA of the CDR3 is TGCGCCAGCAGTTCATCAGGTATAGGAGGCTACACCTTC.

In its sample, this clone was seen a few times. This chain uses TRBV5-1 with TRBJ1-2; 7 bases agree with TRBD1. Germline-derived CDR1 and CDR2 are SGHRS and YFSETQ. This CDR3 is built from 14 residues. The V and J ends lost 4 bases and 2 bases, in that order; junction bases with no gene match: 5. The CDR3 DNA reads as TGCGCCAGCAGCAGCGGGGACAGAAACTATGGCTACACCTTC. This gives the protein CASSSGDRNYGYTF.

The gene calls are TRBV28 and TRBJ1-2; TRBD1 might be the D (5 bases). Germline CDR1 and CDR2: MDHEN and SYDVKM. The CDR3 contains 14 residues. V lost 3 bases and J lost 4, with 12 bases in between. CDR3 sequence: CASSFRPGGYGYTF. The CDR3, as DNA: TGTGCCAGCAGTTTTCGACCGGGGGGCTATGGCTACACCTTC.